Listed below are T cell receptor beta chains from one sample, sequenced in a study of blood T cell repertoires in COVID-19. This table comes from immunoSEQ multiplex PCR, and its TCRdb copy is limited to in-frame clones, with some not included. The sample carries 200,000 or so clones, 83% recorded once. Sequenced: peripheral blood. The receptors stem from a woman aged 40 to 50 with acute or convalescent COVID-19. Both conserved end residues are part of each CDR3. A D gene is named only where the DNA matches it firmly. The listing skips clone size in some rows; elsewhere it reads once, few, many or a size class.

j_gene	v_gene	len	d_gene	abundance	CDR3aa	CDR3nt
TRBJ1-1	TRBV28	15	NA	NA	CASSRGRVWNTEAFF	TGTGCCAGCAGTCGGGGAAGGGTTTGGAACACTGAAGCTTTCTTT
TRBJ1-2	TRBV18	14	NA	once	CASTLGQPNYGYTF	TGTGCCAGCACCCTCGGACAGCCTAACTATGGCTACACCTTC
TRBJ2-5	TRBV14	15	NA	few	CASSQGDSQLGTQYF	TGTGCCAGCAGCCAAGGGGACTCCCAACTGGGGACCCAGTACTTC
TRBJ2-5	TRBV6-5	13	TRBD1	NA	CAAGQGARETQYF	TGTGCAGCGGGACAGGGGGCCCGGGAGACCCAGTACTTC
TRBJ1-6	TRBV25-1	13	NA	NA	CASSVRVNSPLHF	TGTGCCAGCAGTGTGCGGGTTAATTCACCCCTCCACTTT
TRBJ2-5	TRBV7-2	17	TRBD1	NA	CASSLARAGGPVGTQYF	TGTGCCAGCAGCTTAGCTAGGGCAGGGGGTCCGGTGGGGACCCAGTACTTC
TRBJ2-5	TRBV7-9	14	TRBD1	NA	CASRTGTVQETQYF	TGTGCCAGCAGAACCGGGACAGTCCAAGAGACCCAGTACTTC
TRBJ1-2	TRBV9	14	TRBD1	NA	CASSGLQGGSGYTF	TGTGCCAGCAGCGGTTTACAGGGGGGATCTGGCTACACCTTC
TRBJ1-1	TRBV30	11	NA	once	CASIRDTEAFF	TGTGCCTCCATCAGGGACACTGAAGCTTTCTTT
TRBJ1-5	TRBV5-6	16	TRBD1	few	CASSYGQASSNQPQHF	TGTGCCAGCAGCTACGGACAGGCCTCCAGCAATCAGCCCCAGCATTTT
TRBJ1-3	TRBV21-1	15	NA	once	CASSNRGSSGNTIYF	TGTGCCAGCAGCAACAGGGGGAGTTCTGGAAACACCATATATTTT
TRBJ2-4	TRBV28	14	NA	NA	CASSLSGPQSIQYF	TGTGCCAGCAGTTTGTCAGGGCCCCAAAGCATTCAGTACTTC
TRBJ1-2	TRBV2	15	TRBD1	many	CASSVIGTGKHGYTF	TGTGCCAGCAGTGTTATTGGGACAGGAAAGCATGGCTACACCTTC
TRBJ2-2	TRBV24-1	15	NA	NA	CATSDLRVRDGELFF	TGTGCCACCAGTGATTTGAGGGTCAGGGACGGGGAGCTGTTTTTT
TRBJ1-6	TRBV6-5	15	TRBD1	NA	CASNLETGAGSPLHF	TGTGCCAGCAACCTCGAGACAGGGGCCGGTTCACCCCTCCACTTT
TRBJ1-1	TRBV27	13	NA	once	CASSQGLNTEAFF	TGTGCCAGCAGTCAGGGGCTGAACACTGAAGCTTTCTTT
TRBJ1-1	TRBV19	11	TRBD1	NA	CASRWDREAFF	TGTGCCAGTAGGTGGGACAGGGAGGCTTTCTTT
TRBJ2-3	TRBV3-1/TRBV3-2	12	NA	NA	CASSPTQGTQYF	TGTGCCAGCAGTCCCACCCAGGGCACGCAGTATTTT
TRBJ2-7	TRBV27	13	NA	NA	CASSLKQGYEQYF	TGTGCCAGCAGTTTGAAGCAGGGTTACGAGCAGTACTTC
TRBJ1-2	TRBV28	15	NA	few	CASSPPGQPSYGYTF	TGTGCCAGCAGTCCACCCGGACAGCCTAGTTATGGCTACACCTTC